This T cell receptor beta chain was obtained from a study of blood T cell repertoires in COVID-19. The wider study: The United States, Italy and Spain supplied acute and convalescent COVID-19 samples. The analysed material was cDNA or gDNA that came from T cells, B-cell-depleted T cells, or PBMCs.

Methods used by the authors: Nucleated cell counts were estimated from reference gene primer amplification. Clones were read by immunoSEQ multiplex PCR, and TCRdb kept only the in-frame ones, dropping some. V, J and clone size are those of that table, while D and trimming were read from the DNA. The data show about 300,000 clones, 80% to 90% seen once. This clone has only a few counts. The CDR3 consists of 15 residues. The V gene's germline CDR1 is LGHNA and CDR2 YSLEER. V lost 3 bases and J lost 1; bases outside the gene matches: 2. This sequence originates from a man aged 18 to 29 who had recovered from COVID-19. Material for sequencing was peripheral blood. The chain recombines TRBV4-3 with TRBJ2-2, with 7 bases matching TRBD1. The CDR3 DNA reads as TGCGCCAGCAGCCAGGGACAGCAGAACACCGGGGAGCTGTTTTTT. Protein: CASSQGQQNTGELFF.